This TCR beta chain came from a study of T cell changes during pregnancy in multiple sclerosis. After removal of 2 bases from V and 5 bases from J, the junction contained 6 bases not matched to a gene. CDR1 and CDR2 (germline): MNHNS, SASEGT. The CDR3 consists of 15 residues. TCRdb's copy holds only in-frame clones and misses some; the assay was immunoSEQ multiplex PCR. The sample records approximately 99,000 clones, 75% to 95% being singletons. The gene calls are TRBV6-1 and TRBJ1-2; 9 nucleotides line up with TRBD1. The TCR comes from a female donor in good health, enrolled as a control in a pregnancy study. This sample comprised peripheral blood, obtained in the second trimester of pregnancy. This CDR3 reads CASSEPGQGRYGYTF. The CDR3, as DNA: TGTGCCAGCAGTGAACCGGGACAGGGTCGTTATGGCTACACCTTC.